This T cell receptor (beta chain) was retrieved from a study of tumor-infiltrating lymphocytes in primary liver carcinoma. There are many counts of this clonotype. The template, 500 ng total RNA, yielded TCR beta cDNA made with a constant-region primer. What produced the TCR beta libraries was three nested multiplex PCR rounds using slightly modified ARM-PCR. TRBV1-TRBV30 forward primers and a C-beta reverse primer were used in the first two PCR rounds, which each ran for about 9 cycles. TCRdb itself ran the multiplex PCR reads through MiXCR, one entry per CDR3 protein. This sample carries 310,000 or so distinct CDR3 sequences, 58% of them seen once, and the ten largest clones take over 15%. The CDR3 loop spans 13 amino acids. Per the germline V gene, CDR1 is MNHEY and CDR2 is SVGEGT. Trimming removed 5 bases at V and 3 bases at J, with 11 bases between. Unsorted whole blood served as the source of blood RNA, and germline DNA was extracted as well.

The sample taken for sequencing was peripheral blood. This receptor was identified in a woman in her 30s with primary liver carcinoma and hepatitis B virus infection. The chain links TRBV6-2 or TRBV6-3 to TRBJ2-7, with D possibly matching TRBD1 (6 bases). CDR3: CASSRQAYYEQYF. The DNA of the CDR3 is TGTGCCAGCAGTAGACAGGCTTACTACGAGCAGTACTTC.